A single T cell receptor (beta chain) is shown here with its context. This CDR3 comprises 15 residues. Germline V gives CDR1 DFQATT, CDR2 SNEGSKA (reference sequence). V lost 0 bases, J lost 0 bases, and 10 bases lay in between. The sample is drawn from a study of glioma-infiltrating T cells. Using RNA template, CDR3s of TCR alpha and beta were amplified with iRepertoire arm-PCR. For one-step reverse transcription and amplification, 100-400 ng of tissue mRNA or PBMC total RNA was used. TCRdb reprocessed the multiplex PCR reads via MiXCR and lists one record per CDR3 protein. The data contain about 130,000 distinct CDR3 sequences, about 25% of them singletons.

This receptor was obtained from a human donor with low-grade glioma or glioblastoma, undergoing nonglioma brain surgery, or in good health (not recorded which). The sample consisted of glioma tissue, nonneoplastic brain tissue, or PBMCs (not recorded which). V and J are TRBV20-1 and TRBJ2-3; D not resolved. CDR3 coding DNA: TGCAGTGCTAGAGATGCCCTAGTTAGCACAGATACGCAGTATTTT. It translates to CSARDALVSTDTQYF.